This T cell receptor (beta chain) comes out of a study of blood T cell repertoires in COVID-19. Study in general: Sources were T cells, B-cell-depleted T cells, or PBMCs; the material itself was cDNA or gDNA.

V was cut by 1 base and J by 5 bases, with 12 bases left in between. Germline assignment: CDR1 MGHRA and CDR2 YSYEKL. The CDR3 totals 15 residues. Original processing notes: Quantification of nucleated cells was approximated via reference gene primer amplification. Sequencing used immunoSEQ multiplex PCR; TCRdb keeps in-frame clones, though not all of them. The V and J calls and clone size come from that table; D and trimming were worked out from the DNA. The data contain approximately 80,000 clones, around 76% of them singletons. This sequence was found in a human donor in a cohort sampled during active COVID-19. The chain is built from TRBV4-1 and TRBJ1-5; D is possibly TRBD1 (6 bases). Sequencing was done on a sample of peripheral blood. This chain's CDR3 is CASSQVRTADQPQHF. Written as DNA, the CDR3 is TGCGCCAGCAGCCAAGTCAGGACAGCTGATCAGCCCCAGCATTTT.